The TCR beta chain described here comes from a study of T cells in Graves' hyperthyroidism and ophthalmopathy. Study-level background: The authors collected peripheral blood at initial diagnosis, before any treatment.

CDR1 is SQVTM and CDR2 is ANQGSEA in the germline V gene. V was clipped by 2 bases and J by 6 bases; unmatched bases: 6. The CDR3 is 13 residues long. Authors of the study amplified TCR beta CDR3 regions from RNA transcripts. The TCR CDR3 first-round RT-PCR relied on the HTBI primer set. In TCRdb, the multiplex PCR reads were re-called with MiXCR into one record per CDR3 protein. The table includes over 300,000 distinct CDR3 sequences, over 11% detected once. The chain recombines TRBV29-1 with TRBJ2-5; 7 bases are shared with TRBD2. The clonotype comes from a woman aged 55-69 years with Graves' hyperthyroidism. Material for sequencing was blood. The CDR3 nucleotides read TGCAGCGTTGAAAGAACTAGCGCAAAGACCCAGTACTTC. This gives the protein CSVERTSAKTQYF.